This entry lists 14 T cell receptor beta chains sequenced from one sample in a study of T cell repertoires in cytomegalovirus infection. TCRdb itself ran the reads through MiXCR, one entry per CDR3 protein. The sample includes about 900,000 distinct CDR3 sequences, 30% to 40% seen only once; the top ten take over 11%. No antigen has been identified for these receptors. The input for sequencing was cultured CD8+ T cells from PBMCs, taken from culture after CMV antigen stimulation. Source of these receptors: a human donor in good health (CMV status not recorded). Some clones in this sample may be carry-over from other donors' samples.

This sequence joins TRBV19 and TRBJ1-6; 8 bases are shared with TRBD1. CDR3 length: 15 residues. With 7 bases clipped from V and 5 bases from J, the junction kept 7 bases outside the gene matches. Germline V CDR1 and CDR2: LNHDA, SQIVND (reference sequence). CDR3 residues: CASMRTGNHNSPLHF. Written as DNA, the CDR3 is TGTGCCAGTATGAGGACAGGGAACCATAATTCACCCCTCCACTTT.

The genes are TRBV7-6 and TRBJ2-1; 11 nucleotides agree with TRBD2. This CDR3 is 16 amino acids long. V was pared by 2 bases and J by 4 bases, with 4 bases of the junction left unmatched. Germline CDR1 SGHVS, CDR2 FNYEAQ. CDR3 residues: CASSLTSGGQYNEQFF. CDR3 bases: TGTGCCAGCAGCTTAACTAGCGGGGGTCAGTACAATGAGCAGTTCTTC. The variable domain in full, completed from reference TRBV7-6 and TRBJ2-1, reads GAGVSQSPRYKVTKRGQDVALRCDPISGHVSLYWYRQALGQGPEFLTYFNYEAQQDKSGLPNDRFSAERPEGSISTLTIQRTEQRDSAMYRCASSLTSGGQYNEQFFGPGTRLTVL.

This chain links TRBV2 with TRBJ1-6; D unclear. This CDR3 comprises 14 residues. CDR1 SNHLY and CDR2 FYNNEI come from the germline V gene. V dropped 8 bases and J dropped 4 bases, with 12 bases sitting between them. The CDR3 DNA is TGTGCCAGCGGACCAGGTGTATATAATTCACCCCTCCACTTT. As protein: CASGPGVYNSPLHF.

The CDR3 loop is CASSPTGLSNQPQHF. CDR3 DNA sequence: TGTGCCAGCAGTCCGACAGGGTTGAGCAATCAGCCCCAGCATTTT. The V and J genes are TRBV6-6 and TRBJ1-5, with 7 bases fitting TRBD1. Per the germline V gene, CDR1 is MNHNY and CDR2 is SVGAGI (reference sequence). Germline trimming cut 5 bases from V and 1 base from J; bases unmatched to any gene: 5. CDR3 size: 15 residues.

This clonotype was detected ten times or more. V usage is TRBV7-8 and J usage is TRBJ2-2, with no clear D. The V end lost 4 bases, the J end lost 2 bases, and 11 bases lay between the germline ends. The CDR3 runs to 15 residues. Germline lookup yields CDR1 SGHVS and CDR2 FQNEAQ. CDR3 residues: CASSSFSINTGELFF. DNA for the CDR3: TGTGCCAGCAGCTCCTTTTCGATTAACACCGGGGAGCTGTTTTTT.

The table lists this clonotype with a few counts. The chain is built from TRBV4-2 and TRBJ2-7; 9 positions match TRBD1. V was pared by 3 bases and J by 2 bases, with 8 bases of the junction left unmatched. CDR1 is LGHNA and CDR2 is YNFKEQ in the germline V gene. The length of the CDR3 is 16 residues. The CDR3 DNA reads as TGTGCCAGCAGCCAGTCCGGGACAGGGATTGCCTACGAGCAGTACTTC. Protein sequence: CASSQSGTGIAYEQYF.

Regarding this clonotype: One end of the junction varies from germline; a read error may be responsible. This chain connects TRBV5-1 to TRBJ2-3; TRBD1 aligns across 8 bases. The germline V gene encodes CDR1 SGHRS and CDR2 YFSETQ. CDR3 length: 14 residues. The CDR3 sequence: CVSSLTGVTDTQYF. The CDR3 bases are TGCGTCAGCAGCTTGACAGGGGTGACAGATACGCAGTATTTT.

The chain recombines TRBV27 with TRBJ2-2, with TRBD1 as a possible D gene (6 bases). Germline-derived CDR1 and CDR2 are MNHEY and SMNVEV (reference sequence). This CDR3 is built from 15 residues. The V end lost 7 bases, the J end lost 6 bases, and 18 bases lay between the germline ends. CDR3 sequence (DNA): TGTGCCAGCAATCCCATCGGGACACCCCCCGGGGAGCTGTTTTTT. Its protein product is CASNPIGTPPGELFF.

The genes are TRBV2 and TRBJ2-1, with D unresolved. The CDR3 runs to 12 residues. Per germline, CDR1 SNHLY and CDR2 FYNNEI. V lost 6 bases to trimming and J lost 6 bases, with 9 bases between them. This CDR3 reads CASRGRFNEQFF. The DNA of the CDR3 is TGTGCCAGCAGAGGACGTTTCAATGAGCAGTTCTTC.

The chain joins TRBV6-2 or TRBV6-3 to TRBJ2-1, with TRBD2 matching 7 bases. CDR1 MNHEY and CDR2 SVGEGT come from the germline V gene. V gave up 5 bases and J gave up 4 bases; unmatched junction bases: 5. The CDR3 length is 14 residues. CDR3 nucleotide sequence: TGTGCCAGCAGTCCAGCCGGGAGGTACAATGAGCAGTTCTTC. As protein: CASSPAGRYNEQFF.

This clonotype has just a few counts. As DNA, the CDR3 is TGTGCCAGTAGTATAGGGGCGGAGGTGTCCTACGAGCAGTACTTC. It codes for CASSIGAEVSYEQYF. The chain carries TRBV19 and TRBJ2-7; tentative D call: TRBD2 (5 bases). The CDR3 is 15 residues long. V was pared by 1 base and J by 1 base, with 11 bases between. Germline V CDR1 and CDR2: LNHDA, SQIVND (reference sequence).

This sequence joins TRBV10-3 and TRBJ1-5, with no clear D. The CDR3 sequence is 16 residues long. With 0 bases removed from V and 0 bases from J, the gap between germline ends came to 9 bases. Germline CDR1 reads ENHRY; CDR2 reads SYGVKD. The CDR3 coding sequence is TGTGCCATCAGTGAGTCAGGAGACTATAGCAATCAGCCCCAGCATTTT. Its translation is CAISESGDYSNQPQHF.

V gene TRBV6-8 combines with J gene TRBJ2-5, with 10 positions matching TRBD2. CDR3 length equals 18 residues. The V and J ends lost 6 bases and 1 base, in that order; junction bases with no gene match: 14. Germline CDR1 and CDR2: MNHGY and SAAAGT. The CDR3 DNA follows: TGTGCCAGCAGCCCGGGACTAGCGTGTTCCCAATCCCAAGAGACCCAGTACTTC. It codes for CASSPGLACSQSQETQYF.

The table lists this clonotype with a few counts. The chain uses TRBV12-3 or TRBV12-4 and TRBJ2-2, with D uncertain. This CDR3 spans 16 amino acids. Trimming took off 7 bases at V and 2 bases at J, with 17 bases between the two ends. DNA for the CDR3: TGTGCCAGCACCCAATGGCCGCCGACTAACACCGGGGAGCTGTTTTTT. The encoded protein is CASTQWPPTNTGELFF.